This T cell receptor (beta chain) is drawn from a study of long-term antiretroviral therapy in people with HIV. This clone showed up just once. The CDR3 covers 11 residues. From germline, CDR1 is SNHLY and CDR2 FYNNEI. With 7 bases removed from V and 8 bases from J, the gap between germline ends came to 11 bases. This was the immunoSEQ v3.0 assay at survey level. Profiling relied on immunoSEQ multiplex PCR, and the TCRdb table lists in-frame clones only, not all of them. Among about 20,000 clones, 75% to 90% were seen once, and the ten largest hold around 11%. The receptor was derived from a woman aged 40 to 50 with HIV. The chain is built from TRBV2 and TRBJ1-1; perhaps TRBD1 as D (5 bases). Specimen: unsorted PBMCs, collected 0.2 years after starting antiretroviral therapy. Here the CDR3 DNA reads TGTGCCAGCAACCGGGGCTACGAAGCTTTCTTT. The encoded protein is CASNRGYEAFF.